Listed below are T cell receptor beta chains from one sample, sequenced in a study of OX40 agonist ivuxolimab in advanced cancers. Assay: immunoSEQ multiplex PCR; the TCRdb copy retains only in-frame clones and omits some. The sample has about 80,000 clones; more than 75% are singletons. The source was CD4+ or CD8+ T cells sorted from blood, collected in a trial of the OX40 agonist ivuxolimab. The receptors were gathered from an adult with an advanced solid tumor such as melanoma, head and neck, liver or kidney cancer. CDR3s include the opening cysteine and the closing phenylalanine or tryptophan. Each record gives: clone size, D gene, V gene, J gene, CDR3 DNA, CDR3 protein. D genes are given only for firm matches. Some rows have no size entry. The others give once, few or many, or a class for an expanded clone.

>-|-|TRBV29-1|TRBJ2-7
TGCAGCGTGGTCGGATATAGCTACGAGCAGTACTTC
CSVVGYSYEQYF
>-|-|TRBV2|TRBJ2-7
TGTGCCAGTTCGATACCCCTTGAGTACGAGCAGTACTTC
CASSIPLEYEQYF
>-|-|TRBV2|TRBJ1-1
TGTGCCAGCAGCGCAGAATTAAACACTGAAGCTTTCTTT
CASSAELNTEAFF
>-|-|TRBV14|TRBJ1-1
TGTGCCAGCAGCCAAGGTTTACAGACTGAAGCTTTCTTT
CASSQGLQTEAFF
>-|TRBD1|TRBV7-3|TRBJ1-1
TGTGCCAGCAGCTCCGGACAGGGGATGTGGACTGAAGCTTTCTTT
CASSSGQGMWTEAFF
>-|-|TRBV5-1|TRBJ2-2
TGCGCCAGCAGCCCCGGATCCTCAAACACCGGGGAGCTGTTTTTT
CASSPGSSNTGELFF
>-|TRBD2|TRBV4-2|TRBJ2-5
TGTGCCAGCAGCCAAGGGGGCGGGGGGAAGGCGGAGACCCAGTACTTC
CASSQGGGGKAETQYF
>-|-|TRBV2|TRBJ2-3
TGTGCCAGCAGTTTACAGGCAGATACGCAGTATTTT
CASSLQADTQYF
>-|TRBD1|TRBV6-1|TRBJ1-5
TGTGCCAGCAGCCCGGGACAGGGCAATCAGCCCCAGCATTTT
CASSPGQGNQPQHF
>-|-|TRBV7-2|TRBJ2-5
TGTGCCAGCAGCTTTGTGGGCTCCGCGGGGACCCAGTACTTC
CASSFVGSAGTQYF
>-|TRBD1|TRBV6-1|TRBJ1-2
TGTGCCACCTCCCTGGGGGACAGCACCTATGGCTACACCTTC
CATSLGDSTYGYTF
>-|TRBD2|TRBV7-3|TRBJ2-1
TGTGCCAGCAGCCCACACGCGACTAGCGGGGCATACAATGAGCAGTTCTTC
CASSPHATSGAYNEQFF
>-|-|TRBV4-2|TRBJ1-1
TGTGCCAGCAGCCAGGGGCCGGCGGACACTGAAGCTTTCTTT
CASSQGPADTEAFF
>-|-|TRBV11-2|TRBJ1-1
TGTGCCAGCAGCCCGGGAAGGGCCACTGAAGCTTTCTTT
CASSPGRATEAFF
>-|-|TRBV14|TRBJ1-1
TGTGCCAGCAGTCAAGGGCGGAACACTGAAGCTTTCTTT
CASSQGRNTEAFF
>-|-|TRBV11-2|TRBJ1-5
TGTGCCAGCAGCCCAATCAATCAGCCCCAGCATTTT
CASSPINQPQHF
>-|-|TRBV7-8|TRBJ1-4
TGTGCCAGCAGCTCTCAAGGGCAGGGCCCTAATGAAAAACTGTTTTTT
CASSSQGQGPNEKLFF
>-|-|TRBV19|TRBJ1-4
TGTGCCACAAAGCCCGAGACTAATGAAAAACTGTTTTTT
CATKPETNEKLFF
>-|-|TRBV5-1|TRBJ1-2
TGCGCCAGCAGCTTTTCGGGACCGGAAGGCTACACCTTC
CASSFSGPEGYTF
>-|-|TRBV19|TRBJ1-5
TGTGCCAGTACAGAGGGCGGGTGGAGCAATCAGCCCCAGCATTTT
CASTEGGWSNQPQHF
>-|-|TRBV2|TRBJ1-2
TGTGCCAGCAGGGCTGACGGGGCAGGGGTGGACGGCTACACCTTC
CASRADGAGVDGYTF
>-|-|TRBV19|TRBJ1-2
TGTGCCTCTAATCCGCGAGCGAATCTCTGGGGCAATGGCTACACCTTC
CASNPRANLWGNGYTF
>-|-|TRBV19|TRBJ1-4
TGTGCCAGTAGTATGGGAGTGTCGGGTACCGGTGAAAAACTGTTTTTT
CASSMGVSGTGEKLFF
>-|-|TRBV5-6|TRBJ2-3
TGTGCCAGCAGTTTAGCCAAACCTAGCACAGATACGCAGTATTTT
CASSLAKPSTDTQYF
>-|-|TRBV5-4|TRBJ1-2
TGTGCCAGCAGCACCCCAACAGGGAACTATGGCTACACCTTC
CASSTPTGNYGYTF
>-|-|TRBV7-2|TRBJ2-5
TGTGCCAGCAGCGCCGCTTGGCAAGAGACCCAGTACTTC
CASSAAWQETQYF
>-|TRBD1|TRBV28|TRBJ2-2
TGTGCCAGCAGTTTAAGGGGGCAGACCGGGGAGCTGTTTTTT
CASSLRGQTGELFF
>-|TRBD1|TRBV7-9|TRBJ1-2
TGTGCCAGCAGCTTAGGGACAGGGGTAGGCTACACCTTC
CASSLGTGVGYTF
>few|-|TRBV20-1|TRBJ1-1
TGCAGTGCTAGTTCGGACACTGAAGCTTTCTTT
CSASSDTEAFF
>-|TRBD1|TRBV19|TRBJ1-1
TGTGCCAGTAGTATTCGGCAGGGGGGGAACACTGAAGCTTTCTTT
CASSIRQGGNTEAFF
>-|-|TRBV6-1|TRBJ2-1
TGTGCCCCTCCCTGGGGGCTATGGAATGAGCAGTTCTTC
CAPPWGLWNEQFF
>many|-|TRBV6-5|TRBJ2-2
TGTGCCAGCAGTTACGGGGATTCGGCAGACACCGGGGAGCTGTTTTTT
CASSYGDSADTGELFF
>-|-|TRBV11-2|TRBJ1-5
TGTGCCAGCAGCCTTGACGGGAATAGCAATCAGCCCCAGCATTTT
CASSLDGNSNQPQHF
>-|-|TRBV6-6|TRBJ2-7
TGTGCCAGCAGTTACCGGCAGTCCCTCGAGCAGTACTTC
CASSYRQSLEQYF
>-|-|TRBV5-1|TRBJ2-3
TGCGCCAGCAGCTTGGGTTTCCAGGGTCAGTTAGATACGCAGTATTTT
CASSLGFQGQLDTQYF
>-|TRBD1|TRBV6-5|TRBJ1-1
TGTGCCAGTTCAAGGGGGCGGATAGAAGCTTTCTTT
CASSRGRIEAFF
>-|-|TRBV19|TRBJ2-7
TGTGCCAGTAGTATCCGTCCGGTTATAAGCTCCTACGAGCAGTACTTC
CASSIRPVISSYEQYF
>-|-|TRBV5-4|TRBJ2-2
TGTGCCAGCAGCTCACACAAGAAGAACACCGGGGAGCTGTTTTTT
CASSSHKKNTGELFF
>-|TRBD1|TRBV6-5|TRBJ1-4
TGTGCCAGCAACGACAGGGGGGGAAATGAAAAACTGTTTTTT
CASNDRGGNEKLFF
>few|-|TRBV2|TRBJ1-1
TGTGCCAGCAGTGAATCCGGATATGAAGCTTTCTTT
CASSESGYEAFF
>once|-|TRBV6-1|TRBJ1-6
TGTGCCAGCATGTGGGGCCACTCCTATAATTCACCCCTCCACTTT
CASMWGHSYNSPLHF
>-|TRBD2|TRBV11-3|TRBJ2-3
TGTGCCAGCAGCCCACCCTATTCCAGCGGGGAATCTGCCACGCAGTATTTT
CASSPPYSSGESATQYF
>once|-|TRBV27|TRBJ2-3
TGTGCCAGCAGATCCGGAACAATACCAGATACGCAGTATTTT
CASRSGTIPDTQYF
>-|-|TRBV11-3|TRBJ2-3
TGTGCCAGCAGCCCTCAGGGGGGAGATACGCAGTATTTT
CASSPQGGDTQYF
>-|-|TRBV4-3|TRBJ2-2
TGCGCCAGCAGCCAAGTTACAGGTCGCGGGGAGCTGTTTTTT
CASSQVTGRGELFF
>few|-|TRBV5-4|TRBJ1-1
TGTGCCAGCAGCGGAGCCGGGGCACTGAACACTGAAGCTTTCTTT
CASSGAGALNTEAFF
>-|TRBD1|TRBV6-5|TRBJ2-7
TGTGCCAGCAGTCAGGGACAGGGGGGGTACGAGCAGTACTTC
CASSQGQGGYEQYF
>-|TRBD1|TRBV7-9|TRBJ1-2
TGTGCCAGCAGCGCGACAGGGGTGACGAACTATGGCTACACCTTC
CASSATGVTNYGYTF
>-|-|TRBV7-2|TRBJ2-1
TGTGCCAGCAGCTTAGAAAGGGGCGCGAACAATGAGCAGTTCTTC
CASSLERGANNEQFF